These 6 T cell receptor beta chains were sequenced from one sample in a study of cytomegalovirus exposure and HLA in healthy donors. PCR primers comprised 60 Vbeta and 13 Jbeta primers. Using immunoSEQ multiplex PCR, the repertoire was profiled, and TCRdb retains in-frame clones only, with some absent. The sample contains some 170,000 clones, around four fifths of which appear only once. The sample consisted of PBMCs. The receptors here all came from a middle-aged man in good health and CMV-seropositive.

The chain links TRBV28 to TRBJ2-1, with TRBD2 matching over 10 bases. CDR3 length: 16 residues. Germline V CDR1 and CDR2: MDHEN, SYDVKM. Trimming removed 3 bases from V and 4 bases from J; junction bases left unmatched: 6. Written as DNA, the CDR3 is TGTGCCAGCAGTTTCTCACTAGCGGGGTTATACAATGAGCAGTTCTTC. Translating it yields CASSFSLAGLYNEQFF.

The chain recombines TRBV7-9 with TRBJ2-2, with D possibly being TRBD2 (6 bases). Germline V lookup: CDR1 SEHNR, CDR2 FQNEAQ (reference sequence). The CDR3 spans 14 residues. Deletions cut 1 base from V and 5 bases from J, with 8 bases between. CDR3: CASSLVAGTGELFF. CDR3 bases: TGTGCCAGCAGCTTAGTGGCGGGGACCGGGGAGCTGTTTTTT.

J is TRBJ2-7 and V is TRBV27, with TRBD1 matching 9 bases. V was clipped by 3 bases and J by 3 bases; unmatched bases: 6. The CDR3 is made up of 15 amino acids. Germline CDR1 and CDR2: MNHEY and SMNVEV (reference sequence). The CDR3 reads CASSFQGQGIYEQYF. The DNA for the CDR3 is TGTGCCAGCAGTTTCCAAGGACAGGGGATCTACGAGCAGTACTTC.

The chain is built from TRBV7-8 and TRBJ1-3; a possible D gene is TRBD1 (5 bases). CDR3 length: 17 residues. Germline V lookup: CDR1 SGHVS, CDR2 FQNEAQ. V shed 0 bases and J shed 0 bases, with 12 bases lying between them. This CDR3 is CASSLAEYRFSGNTIYF. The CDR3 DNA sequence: TGTGCCAGCAGCTTAGCGGAGTACAGGTTCTCTGGAAACACCATATATTTT. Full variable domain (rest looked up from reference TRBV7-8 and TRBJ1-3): GAGVSQSPRYKVAKRGQDVALRCDPISGHVSLFWYQQALGQGPEFLTYFQNEAQLDKSGLPSDRFFAERPEGSVSTLKIQRTQQEDSAVYLCASSLAEYRFSGNTIYFGEGSWLTVV.

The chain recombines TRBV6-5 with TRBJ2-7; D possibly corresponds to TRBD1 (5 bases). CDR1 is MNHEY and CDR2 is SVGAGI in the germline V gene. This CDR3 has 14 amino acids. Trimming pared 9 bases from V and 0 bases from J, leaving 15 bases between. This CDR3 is CASTQTVLSYEQYF. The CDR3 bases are TGTGCCAGTACTCAGACAGTTCTCTCCTACGAGCAGTACTTC.

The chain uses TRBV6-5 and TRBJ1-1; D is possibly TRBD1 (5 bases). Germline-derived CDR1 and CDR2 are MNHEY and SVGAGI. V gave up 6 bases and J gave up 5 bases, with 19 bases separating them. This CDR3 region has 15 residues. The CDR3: CASRRGVRGGTEAFF. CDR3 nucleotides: TGTGCCAGCAGGCGGGGGGTCCGGGGAGGGACTGAAGCTTTCTTT.